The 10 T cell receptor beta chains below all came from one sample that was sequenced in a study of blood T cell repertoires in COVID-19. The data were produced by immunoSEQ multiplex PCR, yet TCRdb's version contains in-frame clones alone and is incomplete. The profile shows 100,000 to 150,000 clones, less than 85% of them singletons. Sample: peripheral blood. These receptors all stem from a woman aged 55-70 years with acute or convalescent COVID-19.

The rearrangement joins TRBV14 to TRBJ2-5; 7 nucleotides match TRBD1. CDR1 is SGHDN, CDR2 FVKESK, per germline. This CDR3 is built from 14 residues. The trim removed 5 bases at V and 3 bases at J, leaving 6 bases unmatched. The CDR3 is CASSETGWEETQYF. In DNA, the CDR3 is TGTGCCAGCAGCGAGACAGGGTGGGAAGAGACCCAGTACTTC.

The CDR3 bases are TGCGCCACCTCACGACAGGTAGCGAACACCGGGGAGCTGTTTTTT. Amino acid sequence: CATSRQVANTGELFF. The V and J genes are TRBV5-1 and TRBJ2-2; D possibly corresponds to TRBD1 (6 bases). V was shortened by 9 bases and J by 0 bases, with 15 bases between the two germline ends. From germline, CDR1 is SGHRS and CDR2 YFSETQ. The CDR3 totals 15 residues.

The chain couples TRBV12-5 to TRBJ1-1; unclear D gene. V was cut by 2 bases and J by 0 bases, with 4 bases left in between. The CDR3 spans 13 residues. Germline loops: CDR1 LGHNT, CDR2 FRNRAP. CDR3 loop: CASGLYLNTEAFF. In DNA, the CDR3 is TGTGCTAGTGGTTTGTATTTGAACACTGAAGCTTTCTTT.

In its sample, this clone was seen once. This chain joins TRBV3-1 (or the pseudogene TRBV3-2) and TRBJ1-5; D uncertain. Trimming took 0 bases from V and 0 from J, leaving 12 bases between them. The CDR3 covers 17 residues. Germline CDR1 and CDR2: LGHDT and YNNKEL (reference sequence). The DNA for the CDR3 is TGTGCCAGCAGCCAAGATGGCCCAGGCTTTAGCAATCAGCCCCAGCATTTT. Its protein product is CASSQDGPGFSNQPQHF.

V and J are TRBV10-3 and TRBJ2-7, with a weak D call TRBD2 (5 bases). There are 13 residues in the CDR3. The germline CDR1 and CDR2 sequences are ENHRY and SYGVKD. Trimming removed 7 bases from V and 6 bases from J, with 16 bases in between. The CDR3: CAIMERVDSEQYV. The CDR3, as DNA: TGTGCCATCATGGAACGGGTGGACTCCGAGCAGTACGTC.

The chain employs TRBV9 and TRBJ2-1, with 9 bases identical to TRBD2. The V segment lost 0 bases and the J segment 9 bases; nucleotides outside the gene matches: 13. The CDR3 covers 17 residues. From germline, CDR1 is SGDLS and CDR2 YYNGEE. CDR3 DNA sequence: TGTGCCAGCAGCGTAGCGGATCTAGCGGGAAAATATGGTGAGCAGTTCTTC. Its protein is CASSVADLAGKYGEQFF.

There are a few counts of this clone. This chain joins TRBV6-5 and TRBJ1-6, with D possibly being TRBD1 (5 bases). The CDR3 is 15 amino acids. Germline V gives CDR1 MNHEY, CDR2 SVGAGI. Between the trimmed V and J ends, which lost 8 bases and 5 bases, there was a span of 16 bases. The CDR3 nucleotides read TGTGCCAGCTTGGGGGGGTACGGTCATAATTCACCCCTCCACTTT. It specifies CASLGGYGHNSPLHF.

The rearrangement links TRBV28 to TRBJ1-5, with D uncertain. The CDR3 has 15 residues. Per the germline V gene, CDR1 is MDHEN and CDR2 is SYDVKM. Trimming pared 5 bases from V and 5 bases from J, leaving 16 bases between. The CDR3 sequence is CASSAPGIWDQPQHF. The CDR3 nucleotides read TGTGCCAGCAGTGCTCCGGGAATATGGGATCAGCCCCAGCATTTT. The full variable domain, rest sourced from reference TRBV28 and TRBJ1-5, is DVKVTQSSRYLVKRTGEKVFLECVQDMDHENMFWYRQDPGLGLRLIYFSYDVKMKEKGDIPEGYSVSREKKERFSLILESASTNQTSMYLCASSAPGIWDQPQHFGDGTRLSIL.

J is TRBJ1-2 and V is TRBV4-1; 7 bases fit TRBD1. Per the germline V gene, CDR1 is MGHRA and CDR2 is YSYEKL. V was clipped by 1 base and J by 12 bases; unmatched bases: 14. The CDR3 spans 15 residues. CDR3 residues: CASSQGARQGPDDTF. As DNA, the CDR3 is TGCGCCAGCAGCCAAGGGGCTCGACAGGGCCCGGACGACACCTTC.

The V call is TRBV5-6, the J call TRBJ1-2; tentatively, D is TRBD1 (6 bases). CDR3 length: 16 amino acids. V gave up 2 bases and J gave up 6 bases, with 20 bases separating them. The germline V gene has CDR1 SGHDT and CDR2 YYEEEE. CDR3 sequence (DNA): TGTGCCAGCAGCTTTGGCGCACAGGGACCCCTCGATGGCTACACCTTC. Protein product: CASSFGAQGPLDGYTF.